These 11 T cell receptor beta chains were all obtained from the same sample, sequenced in a study of control samples from healthy donors and cancer patients. Produced via immunoSEQ multiplex PCR; TCRdb's table is partial and in-frame only. The sample consists of 190,000 or so clones, 90% to 95% of them appearing once. The sequenced material came from blood. The receptors stem from a man younger than 30 in good health.

The chain combines TRBV21-1 with TRBJ2-7. TRBV21-1 is annotated as a pseudogene. The CDR3 runs to 14 residues. The CDR3 here is CASSKTLPDYEQYF. CDR3 nucleotide sequence: TGTGCCAGCAGCAAAACCCTTCCTGACTACGAGCAGTACTTC.

The J gene is TRBJ2-3, the V gene TRBV12-5, with 14 bases identical to TRBD2. The CDR3 length is 17 residues. Germline CDR1 LGHNT, CDR2 FRNRAP. V shed 4 bases, J shed 2 bases, and the junction held 5 bases outside the gene matches. CDR3 residues: CASGSTSGGVHTDTQYF. The CDR3 DNA is TGTGCTAGTGGTTCGACTAGCGGGGGGGTTCACACAGATACGCAGTATTTT. The full variable domain, its missing parts supplied by reference TRBV12-5 and TRBJ2-3, is DARVTQTPRHKVTEMGQEVTMRCQPILGHNTVFWYRQTMMQGLELLAYFRNRAPLDDSGMPKDRFSAEMPDATLATLKIQPSEPRDSAVYFCASGSTSGGVHTDTQYFGPGTRLTVL.

This rearrangement joins TRBV10-3 to TRBJ1-5; weak D call: TRBD1 (5 bases). V gave up 2 bases and J gave up 8 bases, with 10 bases separating them. CDR3 length: 13 amino acids. CDR1 is ENHRY and CDR2 is SYGVKD in the germline V gene. The CDR3 reads CAISEVEGKPQHF. CDR3 nucleotides: TGTGCCATCAGTGAGGTGGAGGGGAAGCCCCAGCATTTT.

The chain recombines TRBV4-1 with TRBJ2-2, with 8 positions matching TRBD1. The CDR3 loop spans 19 amino acids. CDR1 is MGHRA and CDR2 is YSYEKL in the germline V gene. V was pared by 4 bases and J by 6 bases, with 19 bases of the junction left unmatched. Here the CDR3 reads CASSRTIIGQGAGSGELFF. The CDR3 bases are TGCGCCAGCAGCCGAACAATTATAGGGCAGGGGGCCGGATCCGGGGAGCTGTTTTTT.

Regarding this clone: The junction does not match germline at one end; this may be a read error. The chain carries TRBV3-1 (or the pseudogene TRBV3-2) and TRBJ1-6; D is perhaps TRBD1 (5 bases). The CDR3 covers 13 residues. The germline V gene encodes CDR1 LGHDT and CDR2 YNNKEL (reference sequence). As DNA, the CDR3 is TGTGCCAGCAGCCAGGGGGGACGGATCGGACCCTACTTT. Protein: CASSQGGRIGPYF.

In its sample, this clone was seen once. The V gene is TRBV7-2, the J gene TRBJ2-2, with 11 bases fitting TRBD2. The CDR3 loop spans 17 amino acids. Germline V CDR1 and CDR2: SGHTA, FQGNSA. V dropped 2 bases and J dropped 5; count of bases not matched to a gene: 7. CDR3 loop: CASSLPTSGGWTGELFF. The CDR3 bases are TGTGCCAGCAGCTTACCCACTAGCGGGGGTTGGACCGGGGAGCTGTTTTTT.

The rearrangement links TRBV19 to TRBJ1-1, with a tentative D call TRBD1 (5 bases). V was pared by 1 base and J by 3 bases, with 9 bases between. This CDR3 has 14 residues. Per the germline V gene, CDR1 is LNHDA and CDR2 is SQIVND (reference sequence). The DNA of the CDR3 is TGTGCCAGTAGTATAGGCCTAGGGGACACTGAAGCTTTCTTT. Translated, it gives CASSIGLGDTEAFF.

The genes are TRBV6-5 and TRBJ1-6; no clear D gene. Trimming stripped 4 bases from V and 0 bases from J, with 7 bases between. The CDR3 runs to 15 residues. The V gene's germline CDR1 is MNHEY and CDR2 SVGAGI. Written as DNA, the CDR3 is TGTGCCAGCAGTTCCGCCAGCTCCTATAATTCACCCCTCCACTTT. Encoded protein: CASSSASSYNSPLHF.

J is TRBJ2-1 and V is TRBV7-9; D remains ambiguous. The CDR3 loop spans 12 amino acids. In germline, CDR1 is SEHNR, CDR2 FQNEAQ (reference sequence). The germline V and J ends were trimmed by 7 bases and 5 bases, with 9 bases remaining between them. The CDR3 sequence: CASMIGDNEQFF. The CDR3, as DNA: TGTGCCAGCATGATTGGAGACAATGAGCAGTTCTTC.

The chain recombines TRBV2 with TRBJ1-6; 7 nucleotides align to TRBD1. Trimming at V came to 2 bases and at J to 2 bases, leaving 9 bases not matched to a gene. The CDR3 extends over 18 amino acids. The germline V gene has CDR1 SNHLY and CDR2 FYNNEI. CDR3 sequence: CASSETSGTVTYNSPLHF. The CDR3 coding sequence is TGTGCCAGCAGTGAAACGTCGGGGACAGTCACCTATAATTCACCCCTCCACTTT.

The chain links TRBV30 to TRBJ2-7; 7 bases map to TRBD2. The CDR3 loop spans 13 amino acids. V lost 4 bases and J lost 4; bases outside the gene matches: 7. Germline V gene sequence: CDR1 GTSNPN, CDR2 SVGIG (reference sequence). The CDR3 here is CAWNLVSGYEQYF. DNA for the CDR3: TGTGCCTGGAATCTAGTTAGCGGGTACGAGCAGTACTTC.